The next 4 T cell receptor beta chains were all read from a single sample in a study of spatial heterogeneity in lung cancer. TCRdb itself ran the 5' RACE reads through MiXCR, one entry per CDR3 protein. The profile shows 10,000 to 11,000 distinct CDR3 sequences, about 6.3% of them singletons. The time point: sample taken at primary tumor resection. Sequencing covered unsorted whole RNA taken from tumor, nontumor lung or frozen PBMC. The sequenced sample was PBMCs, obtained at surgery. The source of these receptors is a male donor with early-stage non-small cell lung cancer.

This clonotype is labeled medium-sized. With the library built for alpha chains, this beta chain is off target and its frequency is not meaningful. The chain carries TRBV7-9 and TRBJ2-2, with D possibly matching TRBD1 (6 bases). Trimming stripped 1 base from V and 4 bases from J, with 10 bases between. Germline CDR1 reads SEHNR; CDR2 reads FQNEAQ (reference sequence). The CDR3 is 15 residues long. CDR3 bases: TGTGCCAGCAGCTTAGAAACAGGGCCCACCGGGGAGCTGTTTTTT. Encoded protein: CASSLETGPTGELFF. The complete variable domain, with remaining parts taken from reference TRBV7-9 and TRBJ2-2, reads DTGVSQNPRHKITKRGQNVTFRCDPISEHNRLYWYRQTLGQGPEFLTYFQNEAQLEKSRLLSDRFSAERPKGSFSTLEIQRTEQGDSAMYLCASSLETGPTGELFFGEGSRLTVL.

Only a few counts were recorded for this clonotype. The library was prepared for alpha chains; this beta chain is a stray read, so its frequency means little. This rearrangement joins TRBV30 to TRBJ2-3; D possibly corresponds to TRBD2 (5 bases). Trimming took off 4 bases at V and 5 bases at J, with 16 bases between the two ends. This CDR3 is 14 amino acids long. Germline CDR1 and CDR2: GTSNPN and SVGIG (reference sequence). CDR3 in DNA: TGTGCCTGGAAGGGCCGAGTCCGGGGAGATACGCAGTATTTT. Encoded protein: CAWKGRVRGDTQYF.

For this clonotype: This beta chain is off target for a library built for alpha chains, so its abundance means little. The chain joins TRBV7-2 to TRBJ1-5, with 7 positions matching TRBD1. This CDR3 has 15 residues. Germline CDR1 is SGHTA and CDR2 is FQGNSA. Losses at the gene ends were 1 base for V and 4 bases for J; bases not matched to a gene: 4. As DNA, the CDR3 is TGTGCCAGCAGCTTAGATCCGACAGGGAATCAGCCCCAGCATTTT. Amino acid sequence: CASSLDPTGNQPQHF.

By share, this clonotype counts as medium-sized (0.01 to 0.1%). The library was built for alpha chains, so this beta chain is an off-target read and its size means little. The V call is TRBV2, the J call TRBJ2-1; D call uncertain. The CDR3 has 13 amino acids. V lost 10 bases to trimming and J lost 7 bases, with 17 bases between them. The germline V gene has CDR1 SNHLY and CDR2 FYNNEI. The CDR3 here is CAIMENFGNEQFF. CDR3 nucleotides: TGTGCCATCATGGAAAATTTCGGGAATGAGCAGTTCTTC.